This T cell receptor beta chain stems from a study of early T cells in non-severe SARS-CoV-2 infection. The overall study: Investigators sequenced bulk RNA drawn from unsorted whole blood, and chains remained unpaired. Whole-study findings and limits: The study's VDJdb matching favored anti-spike CD8 responses and missed private and CD4 specificities.

Per germline, CDR1 SGDLS and CDR2 YYNGEE. The CDR3 is 17 amino acids. The ends lost 2 bases at V and 6 bases at J; junction bases unmatched: 11. Individually, cDNA molecules had unique molecular identifiers attached to them. TCRdb itself ran the 5' RACE reads through MiXCR, one entry per CDR3 protein. This table has roughly 57,000 distinct CDR3 sequences, 13% appearing once. In its sample, this clonotype was seen a few times. Its target is unknown. This TCR was recovered from an adult who was a healthcare worker with PCR-confirmed SARS-CoV-2 infection or an uninfected control (not recorded which). The chain recombines TRBV9 with TRBJ2-7, with 13 bases lining up with TRBD2. The sample here was whole blood, taken at baseline. In DNA, the CDR3 is TGTGCCAGCAGCGTGGGCCTACTAGCGGGAGGGTCGGGCGAGCAGTACTTC. Translating gives CASSVGLLAGGSGEQYF.